The sequence of this TCR beta chain was determined in a study of shared clonotypes between healthy human individuals. Study results and caveats: Non-shared clonotypes were found to have lower generation probabilities than the clonotypes that were shared by all four of the sorted-subset donors.

This clone was seen once. What it binds is not known. Only in-frame clones appear in the TCRdb table, and some are missing; sequencing was by immunoSEQ multiplex PCR. The sample lists roughly 1.4 million clones, about 98.5% occurring once. This CDR3 has 17 amino acids. The ends lost 7 bases at V and 0 bases at J; junction bases unmatched: 10. Germline lookup yields CDR1 MDHEN and CDR2 SYDVKM. The sequencing input was naive CD4+ T cells sorted from blood. Subset denoted: CD45RA+ positively selected. The receptor's source is a man aged 25-45 years in good health. The chain employs TRBV28 and TRBJ2-2; 8 bases are shared with TRBD1. The CDR3 region is CASIRPGGLANTGELFF. The CDR3 DNA follows: TGTGCCAGCATAAGACCAGGGGGCCTCGCGAACACCGGGGAGCTGTTTTTT.